These T cell receptor beta chains were read from a single sample in a study of blood T cell repertoires in COVID-19. Only in-frame clones appear in the TCRdb table, and some are missing; sequencing was by immunoSEQ multiplex PCR. The sample holds about 82,000 clones, 85% seen once. The material sequenced was peripheral blood. The source is a man older than 75 with active or convalescent COVID-19. CDR3s include the opening cysteine and the closing phenylalanine or tryptophan. The D gene is left open where the match is weak. The size entry is marked missing in some rows and otherwise reads once, few, many or a size class.

V gene,J gene,clone size,D gene,CDR3 DNA,CDR3 protein
TRBV18,TRBJ2-3,-,-,TGTGCCAGCTCACTTTGGACTACGTTGGGAGATACGCAGTATTTT,CASSLWTTLGDTQYF
TRBV5-1,TRBJ2-1,-,TRBD2,TGCGCCAGCTACCCGGGACTAGCGGGAGGAAGTGAGCAGTTCTTC,CASYPGLAGGSEQFF
TRBV19,TRBJ2-1,-,TRBD2,TGTGCCAGTAGTATAGATCTGGGGACTACCCCCAGGGAGCAGTTCTTC,CASSIDLGTTPREQFF
TRBV7-8,TRBJ2-3,-,TRBD2,TGTGCCAGCAGCCCCTTTGGGAGCGGGGGGTCCACAGATACGCAGTATTTT,CASSPFGSGGSTDTQYF
TRBV7-2,TRBJ1-2,-,-,TGTGCCAGCAGCTTAGAATTTGGAGGGTATGGCTACACCTTC,CASSLEFGGYGYTF
TRBV6-4,TRBJ2-1,once,TRBD2,TGTGCCAGCAGTGAGTTCGGGAGGGAGGACAATGAGCAGTTCTTC,CASSEFGREDNEQFF
TRBV24-1,TRBJ2-1,-,-,TGTGCCACCAGTGAGCTCGACAGGGAGCAGTTCTTC,CATSELDREQFF
TRBV4-1,TRBJ1-6,-,-,TGCGCCAGCAGCCAAAAGCGTGAGTCGAATTCACCCCTCCACTTT,CASSQKRESNSPLHF
TRBV28,TRBJ2-5,-,-,TGTGCCAGCGCCCGGGGCGGGAACCTGGGAGAGACCCAGTACTTC,CASARGGNLGETQYF
TRBV5-1,TRBJ1-5,-,-,TGCGCCAGCAGCTTGGGGGAGGGACGAAGCAATCAGCCCCAGCATTTT,CASSLGEGRSNQPQHF
TRBV11-2,TRBJ2-1,-,TRBD1,TGTGCCAGCAGCTTGGGGACAGCTACCTACAATGAGCAGTTCTTC,CASSLGTATYNEQFF
TRBV19,TRBJ1-4,-,-,TGTGCCAGTAGTATAGCTGGCGGTGATGAAAAACTGTTTTTT,CASSIAGGDEKLFF
TRBV7-2,TRBJ1-4,-,-,TGTGCCAGCACCGCGGGAGGGTGGAATGAAAAACTGTTTTTT,CASTAGGWNEKLFF
TRBV1,TRBJ1-3,-,-,TGCACCAGCAGCCAAGTGCGTGTTCCCCCTGGAAACACCATATATTTT,CTSSQVRVPPGNTIYF
TRBV15,TRBJ1-3,-,-,TGTGCCACCAGCAGAGACAGGGATAGGGGAAACACCATATATTTT,CATSRDRDRGNTIYF
TRBV27,TRBJ1-1,once,-,TGTGCCAGCATCTGGAACACTGAAGCTTTCTTT,CASIWNTEAFF
TRBV6-5,TRBJ2-3,-,-,TGTGCCAGCAGTTCTGGGCCCGGCACAGATACGCAGTATTTT,CASSSGPGTDTQYF
TRBV9,TRBJ2-2,-,-,TGTGCCAGCAGCCAGTCTAACACCGGGGAGCTGTTTTTT,CASSQSNTGELFF
TRBV11-2,TRBJ1-1,-,TRBD1,TGTGCCAGCAGCTTGGACAGGGACTCCGAAGCTTTCTTT,CASSLDRDSEAFF
TRBV11-2,TRBJ1-6,-,TRBD1,TGTGCCAGCAGCTCGACAGGGGGGAGTTCACCCCTCCACTTT,CASSSTGGSSPLHF
TRBV29-1,TRBJ2-3,-,-,TGCAGCGTTGAAAGGCCAGGTAGCACAGATACGCAGTATTTT,CSVERPGSTDTQYF
TRBV6-5,TRBJ1-2,many,TRBD1,TGTGCCAGCAGTACCGACAGGGGGAACTATGGCTACACCTTC,CASSTDRGNYGYTF
TRBV7-3,TRBJ2-2,few,-,TGTGCCAGCAGCTTAAGGAACGACAGGACCGGGGAGCTGTTTTTT,CASSLRNDRTGELFF
TRBV28,TRBJ1-4,few,-,TGTGCCAGCAGTTTACTTCAGGGCCTTGATGAAAAACTGTTTTTT,CASSLLQGLDEKLFF
TRBV6-4,TRBJ1-5,-,TRBD1,TGTGCCAGCAGTGACTCGATTTGGGGACAGCCCAATCAGCCCCAGCATTTT,CASSDSIWGQPNQPQHF
TRBV29-1,TRBJ2-1,-,TRBD1,TGCAGCGTCCAGGACAGGGGCGACTACAATGAGCAGTTCTTC,CSVQDRGDYNEQFF
TRBV6-8,TRBJ2-2,-,TRBD1,TGTGCCAGCCCTGACAGGGTTTTCGGGGAGCTGTTTTTT,CASPDRVFGELFF
TRBV2,TRBJ1-1,few,TRBD1,TGTGCCAGCTCTCGACTTCGGACAGGGGGCACTGAAGCTTTCTTT,CASSRLRTGGTEAFF
TRBV9,TRBJ2-1,-,TRBD2,TGTGCCAGCAGCGTACAACCGGGACTAGCGGGAGCTGATGAGCAGTTCTTC,CASSVQPGLAGADEQFF
TRBV2,TRBJ1-1,few,-,TGTGCCAGCAGTGATATCGGGATAAGGACTGAAGCTTTCTTT,CASSDIGIRTEAFF
TRBV7-2,TRBJ1-6,-,-,TGTGCCAGCAGCCACAACAGTGGTAATTCACCCCTCCACTTT,CASSHNSGNSPLHF
TRBV4-1,TRBJ1-2,once,TRBD1,TGCGCCAGCAGCCAAAATAGGTTGAGCCGGGACAGGGGACACTATGGCTACACCTTC,CASSQNRLSRDRGHYGYTF
TRBV27,TRBJ2-3,-,-,TGTGCCAGCAGTTCACAACCGACAGATACGCAGTATTTT,CASSSQPTDTQYF
TRBV18,TRBJ2-1,-,-,TGTGCCAGCTCACCCTATACAGGCCCGAACAATGAGCAGTTCTTC,CASSPYTGPNNEQFF
TRBV7-9,TRBJ2-2,-,TRBD2,TGTGCCAGCAGCTCGACGACTAGCCCCGGGGAGCTGTTTTTT,CASSSTTSPGELFF
TRBV3-1/TRBV3-2,TRBJ1-6,-,-,TGTGCCAGCAGCCAAGGACTGCAGCTCTATAATTCACCCCTCCACTTT,CASSQGLQLYNSPLHF
TRBV7-8,TRBJ1-1,-,-,TGTGCCAGCAGCTTACAGGCTGACACTGAAGCTTTCTTT,CASSLQADTEAFF